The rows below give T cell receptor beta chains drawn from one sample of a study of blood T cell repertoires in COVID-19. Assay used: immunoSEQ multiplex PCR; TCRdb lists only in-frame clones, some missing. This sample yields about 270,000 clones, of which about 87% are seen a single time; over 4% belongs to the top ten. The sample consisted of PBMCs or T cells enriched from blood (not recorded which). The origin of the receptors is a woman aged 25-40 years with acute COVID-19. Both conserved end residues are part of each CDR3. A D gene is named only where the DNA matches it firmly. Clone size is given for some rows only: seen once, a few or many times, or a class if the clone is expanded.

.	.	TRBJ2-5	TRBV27	TGTGCCAGCAGTTCACACGATGTCGAGACCCAGTACTTC	CASSSHDVETQYF
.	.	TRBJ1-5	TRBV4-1	TGCGCCAGCAGCCAAGATTTGCGGGAGCCCCAGCATTTT	CASSQDLREPQHF
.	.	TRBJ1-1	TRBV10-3	TGTGCCATCAGTGAGTCGTCAGGGGCCACTGAAGCTTTCTTT	CAISESSGATEAFF
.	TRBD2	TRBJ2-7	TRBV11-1	TGTGCCAGCAGCTTAAGCACTAGCGGACCCTACGAGCAGTACTTC	CASSLSTSGPYEQYF
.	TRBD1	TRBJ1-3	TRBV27	TGTGCCAGCAGTCCGACAGGGTCTGGAAACACCATATATTTT	CASSPTGSGNTIYF
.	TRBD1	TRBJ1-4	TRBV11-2	TGTGCCAGCAATCCCAGGGGGTTGGCTAATGAAAAACTGTTTTTT	CASNPRGLANEKLFF
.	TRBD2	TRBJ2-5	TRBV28	TGTGCCAGCAGTCAAAGCGGGAGTCGGGGTGAGACCCAGTACTTC	CASSQSGSRGETQYF
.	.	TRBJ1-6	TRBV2	TGTGCCAGCAGTCTAGAGCAGATTGGTAATTCACCCCTCCACTTT	CASSLEQIGNSPLHF
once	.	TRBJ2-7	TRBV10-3	TGTGCCATCAGTGCTCGCTACGAGCAGTACTTC	CAISARYEQYF
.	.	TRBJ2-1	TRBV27	TGTGCCAGCAGTACCCTTGGGGGGGCTCCCGCCGTCCCCGAGCAGTTCTTC	CASSTLGGAPAVPEQFF
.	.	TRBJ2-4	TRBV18	TGTGCCAGCTCACTTCGGACGGGGAAGTGGGACATTCAGTACTTC	CASSLRTGKWDIQYF
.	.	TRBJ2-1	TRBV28	TGTGCCAGCAGTTTATCCTTGGCCATAATCTATGAGCAGTTCTTC	CASSLSLAIIYEQFF
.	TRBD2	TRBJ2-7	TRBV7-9	TGTGCCAGCAGCACATCCGGGACTAGTCGCTACGAGCAGTACTTC	CASSTSGTSRYEQYF
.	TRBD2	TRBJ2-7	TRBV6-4	TGTGCCAGCAGCCTCACTAGCGGGAGTAGATACGAGCAGTACTTC	CASSLTSGSRYEQYF
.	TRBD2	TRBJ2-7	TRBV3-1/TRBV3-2	TGTGCCAGCAGCCAAGTCGCCGGGACTAGCGGCGAGCAGTACTTC	CASSQVAGTSGEQYF
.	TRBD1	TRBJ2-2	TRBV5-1	TGCGCCAGCACCGGGACAGGGACTTGGAACACCGGGGAGCTGTTTTTT	CASTGTGTWNTGELFF
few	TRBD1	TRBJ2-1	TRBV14	TGTGCCAGCAGCCAAGATGACAGGGTGATCGATGAGCAGTTCTTC	CASSQDDRVIDEQFF
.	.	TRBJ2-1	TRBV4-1	TGCGCCAGCAGCCAAGATCGCCTCCGCTTGGAGGCCACCTACAATGAGCAGTTCTTC	CASSQDRLRLEATYNEQFF
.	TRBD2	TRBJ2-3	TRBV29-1	TGCAGCGTTGAGGGGACTAGCGGAAGCACAGATACGCAGTATTTT	CSVEGTSGSTDTQYF
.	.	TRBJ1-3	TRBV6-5	TGTGCCACCATGCCAGCGGACGCTCGTGGAAACACCATATATTTT	CATMPADARGNTIYF
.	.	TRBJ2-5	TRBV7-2	TGTGCCAGCAGCTTATTCCTCCGGGGATGGGGAGAGACCCAGTACTTC	CASSLFLRGWGETQYF
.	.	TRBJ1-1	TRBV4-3	TGCGCCAGCAGCCCCACTGATTCGGGGTCGGGTACTGAAGCTTTCTTT	CASSPTDSGSGTEAFF
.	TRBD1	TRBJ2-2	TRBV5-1	TGCGCCAGCAGCCCGGACAGGGGGAACACCGGGGAGCTGTTTTTT	CASSPDRGNTGELFF